This is a list of T cell receptor beta chains from one sample in a study of T cell responses to AZD1222 COVID-19 vaccine. The data were produced by immunoSEQ multiplex PCR, yet TCRdb's version contains in-frame clones alone and is incomplete. Among approximately 100,000 clones listed, 70% to 90% were seen once. Sequenced material: peripheral blood, taken 28 days after the second AZD1222 dose. Receptors were obtained from an adult who received the AZD1222 COVID-19 vaccine. CDR3s include the opening cysteine and the closing phenylalanine or tryptophan. D genes are given only for firm matches. Rows may omit the clone size; those that give it use once, few, many or a size class.

j_call d_call clone_size v_call cdr3_nt cdr3_aa
TRBJ2-2 TRBD2 . TRBV27 TGTGCCAGCAGTTTATCGACTAGCGTCCCCGGGGAGCTGTTTTTT CASSLSTSVPGELFF
TRBJ1-1 . . TRBV19 TGTGCCAGTAGTATTGGACCGGGCACTGAAGCTTTCTTT CASSIGPGTEAFF
TRBJ2-1 . . TRBV5-1 TGCGCCAGCAGCTCATCTTTAACAGGGAATGAGCAGTTCTTC CASSSSLTGNEQFF
TRBJ1-2 . . TRBV27 TGTGCCAGCAGTTCTTACACTGCTAACTATGGCTACACCTTC CASSSYTANYGYTF
TRBJ2-1 TRBD2 . TRBV6-5 TGTGCCAGCAGTCTACTAGCGGGAGGGCCTAATGAGCAGTTCTTC CASSLLAGGPNEQFF
TRBJ2-2 . . TRBV10-3 TGTGCCATCAGTGGACAGTGGGTGACCGGGGAGCTGTTTTTT CAISGQWVTGELFF
TRBJ2-1 . . TRBV19 TGTGCCAGTAGTATACGAGGCAATGAGCAGTTCTTC CASSIRGNEQFF
TRBJ2-1 . . TRBV5-4 TGTGCCAGCAGCTTCCCCGACAGCTACAATGAGCAGTTCTTC CASSFPDSYNEQFF
TRBJ1-1 . . TRBV5-1 TGCGCCAGCAAACTGGATTCGGACACTGAAGCTTTCTTT CASKLDSDTEAFF
TRBJ1-5 . few TRBV24-1 TGTGCCACCAGCGGCGGAGGGCCCCAGCATTTT CATSGGGPQHF
TRBJ2-7 . . TRBV5-6 TGTGCCAGCAGCTTACATCCGGGGTCCTCCTACGAGCAGTACTTC CASSLHPGSSYEQYF
TRBJ1-2 . . TRBV4-3 TGCGCCAGCAGTCAATCATTAACCGGGACAAACTATGGCTACACCTTC CASSQSLTGTNYGYTF
TRBJ1-2 . . TRBV7-9 TGTGCCAGCAGCTTAATCGGGACCGCGTCGGGTGGCTACACCTTC CASSLIGTASGGYTF
TRBJ1-2 . few TRBV11-2 TGTGCCAGCAGCCCCCAAGTAGCTAACTATGGCTACACCTTC CASSPQVANYGYTF
TRBJ2-7 . few TRBV30 TGTGCCTGGAGCCCCCGTGGGCGGCCGACCTACGAGCAGTACTTC CAWSPRGRPTYEQYF
TRBJ2-4 . few TRBV5-6 TGTGCCAGCAGCTTTCTGGACGTAGCCAAAAACATTCAGTACTTC CASSFLDVAKNIQYF
TRBJ2-1 . medium-sized TRBV6-5 TGTGCCAGCAGCTACGAAGGTCACAATGAGCAGTTCTTC CASSYEGHNEQFF
TRBJ2-7 . . TRBV21-1 TGTGCCAGCTTCCGGACAGCTCTCTCCTACGAGCAGTACTTC CASFRTALSYEQYF
TRBJ1-4 . . TRBV6-1 TGTGCCAGCAGTAGACAGGATGGTGTAAAACTGTTTTTT CASSRQDGVKLFF
TRBJ2-1 TRBD2 once TRBV2 TGTGCCAGCGGGCCGGGACTAGGATTTTTCGAGCAGTTCTTC CASGPGLGFFEQFF
TRBJ2-1 TRBD2 . TRBV7-9 TGTGCCAGCACCCACAGGACTAGCGCCGTTGAGCAGTTCTTC CASTHRTSAVEQFF
TRBJ2-7 . . TRBV2 TGTGCCAGCAGAGTTGGACGGGACCTCTTCTACGAGCAGTACTTC CASRVGRDLFYEQYF
TRBJ1-1 . . TRBV5-1 TGCGCCAGCAGCTTGGGAGTGAACACTGAAGCTTTCTTT CASSLGVNTEAFF
TRBJ1-5 . . TRBV19 TGTGCCAGTAGTGGATTCGACAGGTTCCAGCCCCAGCATTTT CASSGFDRFQPQHF
TRBJ2-1 TRBD2 . TRBV6-8 TGTGCCAGCAGTTACTCGCAGGGACTAGCGGGAGGGGGAAATGAGCAGTTCTTC CASSYSQGLAGGGNEQFF
TRBJ1-5 TRBD1 few TRBV29-1 TGCAGCGTTCGACAGGGGGCGAATAATCAGCCCCAGCATTTT CSVRQGANNQPQHF
TRBJ2-5 . . TRBV27 TGTGCCAGCAGTTTAAGAGGAGAGACCCAGTACTTC CASSLRGETQYF
TRBJ2-1 . . TRBV3-1/TRBV3-2 TGTGCCAGCCCATTCTACAATGAGCAGTTCTTC CASPFYNEQFF
TRBJ1-1 . . TRBV6-2/TRBV6-3 TGTGCCAGCAGTTTAGCCCTCTTGGGGACTGAAGCTTTCTTT CASSLALLGTEAFF
TRBJ2-1 . . TRBV5-1 TGCGCCAGCAGTGGGGATCTCAATGAGCAGTTCTTC CASSGDLNEQFF
TRBJ1-1 . . TRBV18 TGTGCCAGCTCACCTGCGGGGGGGGGCACTGAAGCTTTCTTT CASSPAGGGTEAFF
TRBJ2-7 TRBD1 . TRBV9 TGTGCCAGCAGCCCCGGACAGGGGGCCTACGAGCAGTACTTC CASSPGQGAYEQYF
TRBJ1-2 . . TRBV3-1/TRBV3-2 TGTGCCAGCAGCGATGTTCAGAATGGCTACACCTTC CASSDVQNGYTF
TRBJ2-1 . . TRBV4-1 TGCGCCAGCAGTACTAGCAGAACCTACAATGAGCAGTTCTTC CASSTSRTYNEQFF
TRBJ1-1 . . TRBV9 TGTGCCAGCAGCGAACACACGGGGAACACTGAAGCTTTCTTT CASSEHTGNTEAFF
TRBJ1-1 . . TRBV30 TGTGCCTGGAGTGTCGGTACCTATCCTGAAGCTTTCTTT CAWSVGTYPEAFF
TRBJ1-1 . once TRBV27 TGTGCCAGCAGTTTAAACGGACAGTCTAACACTGAAGCTTTCTTT CASSLNGQSNTEAFF
TRBJ2-1 TRBD2 . TRBV7-2 TGTGCCAGCAGCTCCGCACTAGCGGGAGGGCTCTTTGAGCAGTTCTTC CASSSALAGGLFEQFF
TRBJ1-1 . . TRBV30 TGTGCCTGGAGTAGTCCCCGGGACACTCCGCGGAACACTGAAGCTTTCTTT CAWSSPRDTPRNTEAFF
TRBJ1-5 . . TRBV6-6 TGTGCCAGCAGTTACGAGGGGAGGAGCAATCAGCCCCAGCATTTT CASSYEGRSNQPQHF
TRBJ2-3 . . TRBV4-3 TGCGCCAGCAGCCGCGGGGACATAAGCACAGATACGCAGTATTTT CASSRGDISTDTQYF
TRBJ2-7 . . TRBV30 TGTGCCTGGAGTGAAGCCCCGAGCTCCTACGAGCAGTACTTC CAWSEAPSSYEQYF
TRBJ1-2 . . TRBV30 TGTGCCTGGAGTGGGAGACAGGATCTAAGCTACACCTTC CAWSGRQDLSYTF
TRBJ1-2 . . TRBV28 TGTGCCAGCACTAGAACAGGGTTAGGCTATGGCTACACCTTC CASTRTGLGYGYTF
TRBJ2-1 . . TRBV14 TGTGCCAGCAGCCAAGTTGCCGGGATTAATGAGCAGTTCTTC CASSQVAGINEQFF
TRBJ2-7 TRBD2 . TRBV19 TGTGCCAGTAGTCCACTGGGACTAGCGGGAGCAGAGCAGTACTTC CASSPLGLAGAEQYF
TRBJ2-7 . . TRBV30 TGTGCCGGCTTGGGGGCGAACTCCTACGAGCAGTACTTC CAGLGANSYEQYF
TRBJ1-6 . . TRBV9 TGTGCCAGCAGCGTAGCGGTTCTGGCTAATTCACCCCTCCACTTT CASSVAVLANSPLHF
TRBJ2-5 . . TRBV28 TGTGCCAGCAGTTTCAAACTAGGAAGGGAGACCCAGTACTTC CASSFKLGRETQYF
TRBJ1-4 . . TRBV21-1 TGTGCCAGCAGCAAAGGGGTATCGGGATACCTGAACTCACTGTTTTTT CASSKGVSGYLNSLFF